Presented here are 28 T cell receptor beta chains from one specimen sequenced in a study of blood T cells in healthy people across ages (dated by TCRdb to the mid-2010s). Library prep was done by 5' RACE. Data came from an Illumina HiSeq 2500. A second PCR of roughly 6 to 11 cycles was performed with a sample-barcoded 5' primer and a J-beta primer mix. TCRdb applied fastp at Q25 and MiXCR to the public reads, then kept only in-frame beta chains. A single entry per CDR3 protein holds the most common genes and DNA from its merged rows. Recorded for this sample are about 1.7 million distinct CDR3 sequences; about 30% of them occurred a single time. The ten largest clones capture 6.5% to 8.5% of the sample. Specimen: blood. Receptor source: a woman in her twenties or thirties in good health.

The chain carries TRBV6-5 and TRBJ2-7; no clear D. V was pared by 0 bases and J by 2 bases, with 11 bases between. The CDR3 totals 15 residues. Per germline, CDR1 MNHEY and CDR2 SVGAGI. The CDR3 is CASSYSNARTYEQYF. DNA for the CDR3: TGTGCCAGCAGTTACTCGAACGCCCGAACCTACGAGCAGTACTTC.

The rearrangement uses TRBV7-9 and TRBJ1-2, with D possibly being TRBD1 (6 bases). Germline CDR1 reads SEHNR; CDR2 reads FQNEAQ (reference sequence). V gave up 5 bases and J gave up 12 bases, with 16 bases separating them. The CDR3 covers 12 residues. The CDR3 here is CASSLTGDGHTF. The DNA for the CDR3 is TGTGCCAGCAGCCTGACAGGTGACGGCCACACCTTC.

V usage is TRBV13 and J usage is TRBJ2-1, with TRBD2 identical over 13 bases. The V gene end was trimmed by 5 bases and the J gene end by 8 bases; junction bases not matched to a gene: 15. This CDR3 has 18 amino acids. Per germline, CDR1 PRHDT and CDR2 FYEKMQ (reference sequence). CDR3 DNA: TGTGCCAGCAGCACCACCTCCACTAGCGGGGGGGTTGGCGATGAGCAGTTCTTC. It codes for CASSTTSTSGGVGDEQFF.

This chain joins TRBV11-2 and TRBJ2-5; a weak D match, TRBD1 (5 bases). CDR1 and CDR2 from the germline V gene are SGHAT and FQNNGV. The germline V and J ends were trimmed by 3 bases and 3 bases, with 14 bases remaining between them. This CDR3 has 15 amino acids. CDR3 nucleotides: TGTGCCAGCAGCTTGGGGCCAAGGAATAAAGAGACCCAGTACTTC. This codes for CASSLGPRNKETQYF.

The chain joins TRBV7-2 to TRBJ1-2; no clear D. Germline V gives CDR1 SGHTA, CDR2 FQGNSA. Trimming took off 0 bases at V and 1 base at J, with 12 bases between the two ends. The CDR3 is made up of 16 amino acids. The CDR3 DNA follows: TGTGCCAGCAGCTTAGCGTTCCAGAACCGTAACTATGGCTACACCTTC. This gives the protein CASSLAFQNRNYGYTF. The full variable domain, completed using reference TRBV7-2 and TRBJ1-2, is GAGVSQSPSNKVTEKGKDVELRCDPISGHTALYWYRQSLGQGLEFLIYFQGNSAPDKSGLPSDRFSAERTGGSVSTLTIQRTQQEDSAVYLCASSLAFQNRNYGYTFGSGTRLTVV.

The CDR3 nucleotides are TGTGCCAGCAGCGGAACCTGGGACGGTGGCGGGGAGCTGTTTTTT. It yields the protein CASSGTWDGGGELFF. V usage is TRBV5-4 and J usage is TRBJ2-2; D tentatively reads TRBD1 or TRBD2 (5 bases each). Trimming took 4 bases from V and 7 from J, leaving 17 bases between them. Germline values: CDR1 SGHNT, CDR2 YYREEE (reference sequence). The CDR3 runs to 15 residues.

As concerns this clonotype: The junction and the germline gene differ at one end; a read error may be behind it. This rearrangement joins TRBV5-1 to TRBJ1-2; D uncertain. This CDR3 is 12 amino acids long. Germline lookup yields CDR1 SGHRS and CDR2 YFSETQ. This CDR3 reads CASSLVGYGHTF. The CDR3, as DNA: TGCGCCAGCAGCTTGGTAGGCTATGGCCACACCTTC.

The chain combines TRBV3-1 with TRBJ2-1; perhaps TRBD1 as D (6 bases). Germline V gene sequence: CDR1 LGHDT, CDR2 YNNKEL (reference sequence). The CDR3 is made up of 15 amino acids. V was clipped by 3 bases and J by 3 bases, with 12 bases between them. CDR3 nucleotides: TGTGCCAGCAGCCATGAGATAGGGGGCTACAATGAGCAGTTCTTC. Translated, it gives CASSHEIGGYNEQFF.

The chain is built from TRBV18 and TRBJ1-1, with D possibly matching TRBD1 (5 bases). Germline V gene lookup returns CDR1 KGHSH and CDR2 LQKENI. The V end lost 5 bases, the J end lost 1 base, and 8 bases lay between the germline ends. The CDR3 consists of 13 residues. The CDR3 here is CASSGDRNTEAFF. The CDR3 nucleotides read TGTGCCAGCTCAGGGGACCGGAACACTGAAGCTTTCTTT.

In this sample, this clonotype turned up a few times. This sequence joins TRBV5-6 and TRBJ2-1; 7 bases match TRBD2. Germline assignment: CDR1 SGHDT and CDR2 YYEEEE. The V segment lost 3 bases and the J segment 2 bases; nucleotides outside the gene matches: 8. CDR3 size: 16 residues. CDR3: CASSWGGPRPYNEQFF. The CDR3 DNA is TGTGCCAGCAGCTGGGGGGGACCTCGGCCCTACAATGAGCAGTTCTTC.

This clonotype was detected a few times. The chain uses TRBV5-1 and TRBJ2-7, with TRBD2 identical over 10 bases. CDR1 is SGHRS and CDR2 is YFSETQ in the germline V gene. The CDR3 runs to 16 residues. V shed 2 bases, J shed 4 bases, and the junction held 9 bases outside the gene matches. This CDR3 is CASSLALAGAGYEQYF. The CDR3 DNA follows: TGCGCCAGCAGCTTAGCCCTAGCGGGGGCGGGATACGAGCAGTACTTC.

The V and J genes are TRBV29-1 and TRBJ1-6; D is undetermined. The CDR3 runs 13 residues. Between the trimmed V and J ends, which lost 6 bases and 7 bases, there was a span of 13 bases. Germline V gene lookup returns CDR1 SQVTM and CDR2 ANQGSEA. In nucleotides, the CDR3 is TGCAGCGTAATTGAGGGAGCCAATTCACCCCTCCACTTT. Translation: CSVIEGANSPLHF.

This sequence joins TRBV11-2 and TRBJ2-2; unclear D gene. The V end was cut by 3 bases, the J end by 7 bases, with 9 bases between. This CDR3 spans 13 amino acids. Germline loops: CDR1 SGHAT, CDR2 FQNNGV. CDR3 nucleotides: TGTGCCAGCAGCTTTGGGTACAGCGGGGAGCTGTTTTTT. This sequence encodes CASSFGYSGELFF.

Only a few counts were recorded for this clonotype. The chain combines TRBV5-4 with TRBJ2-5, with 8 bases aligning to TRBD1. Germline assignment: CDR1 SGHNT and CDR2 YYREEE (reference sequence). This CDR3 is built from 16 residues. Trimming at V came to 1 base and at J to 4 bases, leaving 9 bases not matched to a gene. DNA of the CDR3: TGTGCCAGCAGCTTGAGTCCCCAGGGGGCATCAGAGACCCAGTACTTC. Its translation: CASSLSPQGASETQYF. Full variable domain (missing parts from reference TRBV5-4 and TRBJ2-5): ETGVTQSPTHLIKTRGQQVTLRCSSQSGHNTVSWYQQALGQGPQFIFQYYREEENGRGNFPPRFSGLQFPNYSSELNVNALELDDSALYLCASSLSPQGASETQYFGPGTRLLVL.

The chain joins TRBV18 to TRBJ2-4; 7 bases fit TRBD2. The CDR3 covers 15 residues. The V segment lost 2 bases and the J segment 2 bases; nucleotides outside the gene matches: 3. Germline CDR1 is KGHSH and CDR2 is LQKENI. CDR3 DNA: TGTGCCAGCTCACCATTAGCGGGTTCCAAAAACATTCAGTACTTC. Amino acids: CASSPLAGSKNIQYF.

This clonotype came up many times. Written as DNA, the CDR3 is TGTGCCAGCAAAGCGTACGAGCAGTACTTC. This codes for CASKAYEQYF. The chain carries TRBV6-5 and TRBJ2-7; D is uncertain. The V gene's germline CDR1 is MNHEY and CDR2 SVGAGI. V shed 7 bases and J shed 4 bases, with 5 bases lying between them. CDR3 length equals 10 residues.

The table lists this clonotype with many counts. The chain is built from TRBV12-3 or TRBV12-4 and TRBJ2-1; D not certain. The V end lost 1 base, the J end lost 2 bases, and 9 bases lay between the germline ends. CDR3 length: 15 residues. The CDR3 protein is CASSLGKGPYNEQFF. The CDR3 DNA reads TGTGCCAGCAGTTTAGGGAAGGGCCCCTACAATGAGCAGTTCTTC.

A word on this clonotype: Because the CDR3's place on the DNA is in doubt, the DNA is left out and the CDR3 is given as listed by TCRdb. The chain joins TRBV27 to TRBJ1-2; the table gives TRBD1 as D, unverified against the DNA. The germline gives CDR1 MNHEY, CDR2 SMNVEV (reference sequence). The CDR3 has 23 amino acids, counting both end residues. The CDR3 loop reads CASSLDSSFYICSAQPGQGGYTF.

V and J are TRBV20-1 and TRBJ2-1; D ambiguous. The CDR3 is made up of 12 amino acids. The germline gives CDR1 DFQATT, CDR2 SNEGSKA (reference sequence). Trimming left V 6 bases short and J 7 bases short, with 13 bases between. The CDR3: CSARYIQNEQFF. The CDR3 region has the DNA TGCAGTGCCCGCTATATACAAAATGAGCAGTTCTTC.

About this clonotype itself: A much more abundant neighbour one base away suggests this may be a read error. CDR3 bases: TGTGCCAGCAGTTTCCGGTTTAACACTGAAGCTTTCTTT. Protein sequence: CASSFRFNTEAFF. V is TRBV28 and J is TRBJ1-1; D remains unclear. Germline CDR1 is MDHEN and CDR2 is SYDVKM. The CDR3 is made up of 13 amino acids. Trimming stripped 3 bases from V and 2 bases from J, with 7 bases between.

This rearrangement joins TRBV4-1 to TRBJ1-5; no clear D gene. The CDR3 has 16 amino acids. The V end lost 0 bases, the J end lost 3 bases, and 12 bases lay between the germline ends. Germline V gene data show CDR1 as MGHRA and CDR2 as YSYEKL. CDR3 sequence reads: CASSQEGRSYNQPQHF. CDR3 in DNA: TGCGCCAGCAGCCAAGAAGGGAGGTCTTACAATCAGCCCCAGCATTTT.

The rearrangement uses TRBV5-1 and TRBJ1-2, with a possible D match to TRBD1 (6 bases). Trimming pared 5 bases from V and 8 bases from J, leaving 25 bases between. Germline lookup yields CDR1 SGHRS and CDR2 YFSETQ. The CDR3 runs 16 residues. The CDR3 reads CASRKRGQALSYGYTF. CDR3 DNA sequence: TGCGCCAGCAGAAAGAGGGGACAAGCCCTTTCCTACGGCTACACCTTC.

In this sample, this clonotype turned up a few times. The CDR3 here is CSARDDSISTDTQYF. The CDR3 region has the DNA TGCAGTGCTAGAGATGACTCGATTAGCACAGATACGCAGTATTTT. The V gene is TRBV20-1, the J gene TRBJ2-3; D unclear. This CDR3 contains 15 residues. The germline V and J ends were trimmed by 0 bases and 0 bases, with 10 bases remaining between them. CDR1 DFQATT and CDR2 SNEGSKA come from the germline V gene (reference sequence).

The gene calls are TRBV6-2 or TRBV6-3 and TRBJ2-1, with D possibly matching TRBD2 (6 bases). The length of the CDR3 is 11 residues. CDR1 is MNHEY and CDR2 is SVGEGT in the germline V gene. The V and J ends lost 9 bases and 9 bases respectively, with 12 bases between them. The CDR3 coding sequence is TGTGCCAGTAGACGGGGGAGTGAGCAGTTCTTC. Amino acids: CASRRGSEQFF.

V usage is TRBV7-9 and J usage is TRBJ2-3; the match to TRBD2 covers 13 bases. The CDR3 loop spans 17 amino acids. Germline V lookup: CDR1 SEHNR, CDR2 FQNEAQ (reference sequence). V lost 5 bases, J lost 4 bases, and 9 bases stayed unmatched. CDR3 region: CASSPGRTSGGSDTQYF. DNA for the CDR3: TGTGCCAGCAGCCCCGGACGGACTAGCGGGGGCTCAGATACGCAGTATTTT.

CDR3 sequence reads: CASSEGGVGGCAGYTF. The CDR3 bases are TGTGCCAGCAGTGAGGGTGGAGTTGGGGGCTGCGCCGGCTACACCTTC. The rearrangement uses TRBV2 and TRBJ1-2, with D maybe TRBD1 (6 bases). This CDR3 is 16 amino acids long. V gave up 3 bases and J gave up 8 bases, with 22 bases separating them. CDR1 and CDR2 from the germline V gene are SNHLY and FYNNEI.

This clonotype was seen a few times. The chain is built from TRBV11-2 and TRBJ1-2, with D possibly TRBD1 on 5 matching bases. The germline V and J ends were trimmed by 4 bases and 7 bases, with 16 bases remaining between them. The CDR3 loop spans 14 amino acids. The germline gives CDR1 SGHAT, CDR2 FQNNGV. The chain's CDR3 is CASSSGGEGSGYTF. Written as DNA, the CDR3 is TGTGCCAGCAGCTCCGGGGGGGAGGGTTCTGGCTACACCTTC.

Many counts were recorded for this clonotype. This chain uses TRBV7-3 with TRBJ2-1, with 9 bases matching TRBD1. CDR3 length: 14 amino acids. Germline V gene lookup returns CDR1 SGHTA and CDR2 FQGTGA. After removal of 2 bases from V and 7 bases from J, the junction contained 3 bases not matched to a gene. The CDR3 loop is CASSLQDRGNEQFF. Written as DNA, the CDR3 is TGTGCCAGCAGCTTACAGGACAGGGGTAATGAGCAGTTCTTC.